The T cell receptor (beta chain) described here comes from a study of spatial heterogeneity in lung cancer. About the research overall: Sequencing covered available follow-up PBMC samples collected a median of approximately 2 years after resection.

Study-level points and caveats: Whereas they appeared in blood less at follow-up, ubiquitous expanded tumor TCRs appeared there more at resection.

This clonotype appeared a few times. Its target is unknown. Unique molecular identifiers tagged every individual TCR cDNA molecule. TCRdb re-called the 5' RACE reads with MiXCR, one entry per CDR3 protein. This table holds 110,000 or so distinct CDR3 sequences, 10% to 11% found once. As for time point: blood at routine non-recurrence follow-up after resection. TCRs were sequenced from unsorted whole RNA of tumor, nontumor lung or PBMC. The origin of this receptor is a female donor with early-stage non-small cell lung cancer. Specimen: PBMCs, collected at follow-up.

CDR3 amino acids: CASSLASGLAGADEQFF. The CDR3 bases are TGTGCCAGCAGCTTAGCATCAGGGCTAGCGGGAGCAGATGAGCAGTTCTTC. The V call is TRBV11-1, the J call TRBJ2-1; TRBD2 aligns across 10 bases. The V and J ends lost 0 bases and 8 bases, in that order; junction bases with no gene match: 10. This CDR3 contains 17 residues. CDR1 is SGHAT and CDR2 is FQDESV in the germline V gene (reference sequence).